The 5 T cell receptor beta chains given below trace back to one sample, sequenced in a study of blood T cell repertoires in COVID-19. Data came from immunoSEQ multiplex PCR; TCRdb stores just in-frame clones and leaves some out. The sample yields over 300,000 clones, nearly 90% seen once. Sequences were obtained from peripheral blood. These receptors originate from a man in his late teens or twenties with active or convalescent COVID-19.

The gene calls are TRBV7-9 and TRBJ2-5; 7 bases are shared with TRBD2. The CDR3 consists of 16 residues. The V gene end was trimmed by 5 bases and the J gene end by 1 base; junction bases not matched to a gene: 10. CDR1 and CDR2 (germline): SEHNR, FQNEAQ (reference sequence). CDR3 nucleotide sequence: TGTGCCAGCAGCCCCACCTTGGGGGGGATCCAAGAGACCCAGTACTTC. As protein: CASSPTLGGIQETQYF.

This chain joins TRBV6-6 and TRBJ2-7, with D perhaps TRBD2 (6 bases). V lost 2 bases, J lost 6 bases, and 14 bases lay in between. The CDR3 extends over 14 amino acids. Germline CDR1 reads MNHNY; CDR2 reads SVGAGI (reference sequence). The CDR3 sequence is CASSYQGLNVEQYF. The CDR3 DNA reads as TGTGCCAGCAGTTACCAGGGACTGAACGTCGAGCAGTACTTC.

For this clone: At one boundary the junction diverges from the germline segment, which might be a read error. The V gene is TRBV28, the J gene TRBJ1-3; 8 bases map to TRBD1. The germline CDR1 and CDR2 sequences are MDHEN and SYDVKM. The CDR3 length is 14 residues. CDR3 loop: CASRRRTGPIPLVF. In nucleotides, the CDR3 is TGTGCCAGCAGACGAAGGACAGGGCCCATTCCCTTAGTCTTT.

CDR3 sequence (DNA): TGTGCCAGCAGCTTCCGGACGGGGAAGAACACTGAAGCTTTCTTT. Translating it yields CASSFRTGKNTEAFF. This chain connects TRBV9 to TRBJ1-1; the D is unclear. With 4 bases removed from V and 1 base from J, the gap between germline ends came to 14 bases. The CDR3 extends over 15 amino acids. Germline V gives CDR1 SGDLS, CDR2 YYNGEE.

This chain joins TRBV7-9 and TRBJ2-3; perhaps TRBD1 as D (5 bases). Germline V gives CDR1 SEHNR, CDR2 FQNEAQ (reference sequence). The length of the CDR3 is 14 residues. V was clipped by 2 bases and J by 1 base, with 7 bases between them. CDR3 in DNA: TGTGCCAGCAGCTTACCCAGGGGCACAGATACGCAGTATTTT. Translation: CASSLPRGTDTQYF.